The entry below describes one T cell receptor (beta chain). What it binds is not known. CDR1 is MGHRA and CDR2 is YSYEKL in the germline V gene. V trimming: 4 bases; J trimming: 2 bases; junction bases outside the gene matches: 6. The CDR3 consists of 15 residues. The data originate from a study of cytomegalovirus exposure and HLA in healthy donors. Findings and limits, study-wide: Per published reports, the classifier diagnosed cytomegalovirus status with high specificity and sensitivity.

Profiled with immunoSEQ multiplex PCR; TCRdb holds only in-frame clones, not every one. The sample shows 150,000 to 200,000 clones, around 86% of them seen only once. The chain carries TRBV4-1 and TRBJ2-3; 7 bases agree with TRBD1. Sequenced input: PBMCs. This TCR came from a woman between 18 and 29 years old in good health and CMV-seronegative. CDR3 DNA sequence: TGCGCCAGCAGCCCCAGGGACAGAAACACAGATACGCAGTATTTT. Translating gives CASSPRDRNTDTQYF.